Sequencing of this T cell receptor beta chain was carried out in a study of cytotoxic CD8 clonotypes in ibrutinib-treated CLL (dated by TCRdb to the early 2020s). Some background on the complete study: The cohort was composed of more than ten relapsed/refractory and fewer than 16 treatment-naive patients; IGHV unmutated status was identified in some 17 patients. On average, each sample yielded roughly 250,000 productive templates and over 90,000 productive rearrangements. Cryopreserved peripheral blood mononuclear cells were obtained before treatment, at response, and at either sustained remission or disease progression. Of the 85 to 95 participants in the trial, 20 to 30 had longitudinal samples available. Partial responses were observed in approximately 24 patients and complete responses in 2; after a median follow-up of 68 months, remission was maintained in roughly 14 patients and progression was observed in roughly 12. The response samples were drawn at a median of 12 months into treatment, with a range of roughly 6 to 40 months. The research as a whole found: Public clonotypes were found to be uncommon and were observed to contract or remain stable during treatment; the increase in clonality was shown to reflect expansion of private clonotypes at ibrutinib response. Baseline clonality was found to be higher than that of age-matched healthy donors and was strongly correlated with circulating CD8+ T-cell counts. Clonality rose at ibrutinib response, remained stable during sustained remission, and dropped back toward baseline at progression. Lymph node repertoires were not examined, and the timing of sampling was not matched between patients in sustained remission and those whose disease progressed.

Trimming takes 3 bases from V and 2 bases from J, and the germline ends sit 13 bases apart. The CDR3 numbers 15 residues from cysteine through phenylalanine. Of all the DNA, just the CDR3 is kept, 45 bases in frame from base 1. CDR1 MDHEN and CDR2 SYDVKM were looked up in the germline V gene. For TCR beta library preparation, approximately 2 micrograms of genomic DNA were extracted from the cryopreserved PBMCs. Longitudinal blood samples from CLL patients on ibrutinib monotherapy were analyzed using high-throughput TCR beta sequencing. Patients were enrolled in a phase 2 open-label single-center ibrutinib monotherapy trial. Concerning this clone: Its specific antigen is unknown. Per-nucleotide qualities are absent, and no much larger clonotype sits a single base away.

On a MiSeq, deep resolution sequencing aimed for a depth between 1 in 1 million and 1 in 200,000 T cells, with each clonotype covered approximately 9.8x on average. TCR beta libraries were generated with the immunoSEQ hsTCRB Kit. On the study's bioinformatics: ImmunoSEQ Data Assistant and ImmunoSEQ Analyzer were used for data analysis, and V, D and J genes were assigned according to IMGT definitions. Clonality, which ranges from 0 to 1, was calculated by subtracting the normalized Shannon entropy of productive rearrangement frequencies from one. Only overrepresented clonotypes making up at least 0.05% of the repertoire of each patient were included in the public clonotype analysis. Approximately 12 age-matched healthy donor repertoires from immuneACCESS were used as controls for clonality. The immuneACCESS repertoire file appears here via TCRdb, limited to in-frame rearrangements. These files lack a portion of the clones; in checked studies, under half of the deficit traces to unresolved V genes, and the cause of the others is not known. V, J and clone size were drawn from that table, and D and trimming were deduced from the DNA. The sample table shows about 30,000 clones, and around 60% are seen once. Clones ranked in the top ten supply approximately 4.7% of the sample.

This receptor was obtained from a human donor with chronic lymphocytic leukemia. The sequencing here drew on PBMCs, taken before ibrutinib treatment. The chain couples TRBV28 to TRBJ2-5, with TRBD2 as a weak D call on 7 bases. The nucleotides are TGTGCCAGCAGTTTGTTAGGGGGGGCACAAGAGACCCAGTACTTC. It translates to CASSLLGGAQETQYF.